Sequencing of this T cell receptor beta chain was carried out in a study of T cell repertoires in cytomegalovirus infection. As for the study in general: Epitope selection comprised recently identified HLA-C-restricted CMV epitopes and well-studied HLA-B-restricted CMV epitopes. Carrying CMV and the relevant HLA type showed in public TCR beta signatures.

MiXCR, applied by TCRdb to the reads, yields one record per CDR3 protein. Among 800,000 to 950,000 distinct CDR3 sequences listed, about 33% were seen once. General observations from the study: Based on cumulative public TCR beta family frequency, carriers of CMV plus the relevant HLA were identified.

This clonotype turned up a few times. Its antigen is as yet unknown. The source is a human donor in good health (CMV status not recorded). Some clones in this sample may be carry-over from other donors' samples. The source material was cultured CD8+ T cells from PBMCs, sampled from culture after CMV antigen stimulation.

The CDR3 coding sequence is TGTGCCAGCAGTACAGGGGCGTGGCAGCCCCAGCATTTT. Its protein product is CASSTGAWQPQHF. The gene calls are TRBV12-3 or TRBV12-4 and TRBJ1-5, with 7 bases lining up with TRBD1. CDR3 length: 13 residues. V was pared by 5 bases and J by 7 bases, with 5 bases of the junction left unmatched.